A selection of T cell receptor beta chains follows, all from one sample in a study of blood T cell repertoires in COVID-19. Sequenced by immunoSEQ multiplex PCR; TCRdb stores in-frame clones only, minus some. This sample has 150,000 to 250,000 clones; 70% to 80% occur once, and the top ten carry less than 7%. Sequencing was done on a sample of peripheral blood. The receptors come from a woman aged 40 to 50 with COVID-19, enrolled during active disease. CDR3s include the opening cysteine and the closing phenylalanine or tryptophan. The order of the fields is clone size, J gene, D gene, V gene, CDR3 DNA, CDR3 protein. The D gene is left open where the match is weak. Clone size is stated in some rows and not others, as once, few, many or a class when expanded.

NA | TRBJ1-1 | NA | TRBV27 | TGTGCCAGCAGTTTAAGTTTGGCAGCTGAAGCTTTCTTT | CASSLSLAAEAFF
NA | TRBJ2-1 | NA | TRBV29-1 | TGCAGCGTTAGGACGGAGGTCCCGGCATCTGATGAGCAGTTCTTC | CSVRTEVPASDEQFF
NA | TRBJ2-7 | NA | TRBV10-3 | TGTGCCATCAGTCACCAAGGGGGCTCCTACGAGCAGTACTTC | CAISHQGGSYEQYF
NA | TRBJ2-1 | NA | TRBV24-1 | TGTGCCACCAGTGATGCCAGGGAACCCTACAATGAGCAGTTCTTC | CATSDAREPYNEQFF
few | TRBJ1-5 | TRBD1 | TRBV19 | TGTGCCAGTAGTATAGGATCCGACAGGGACAATCAGCCCCAGCATTTT | CASSIGSDRDNQPQHF
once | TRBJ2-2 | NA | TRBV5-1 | TGCGCCAGCAGTCGTCTGGGCGGGGAATTCACCGGGGAGCTGTTTTTT | CASSRLGGEFTGELFF
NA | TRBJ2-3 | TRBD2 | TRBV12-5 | TGTGCTAGTGCCTTGGGTGGGCTAGCGGGAGTAGATACGCAGTATTTT | CASALGGLAGVDTQYF
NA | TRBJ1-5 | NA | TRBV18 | TGTGCCAGCTCACCAACACAGCAGAGCAATCAGCCCCAGCATTTT | CASSPTQQSNQPQHF
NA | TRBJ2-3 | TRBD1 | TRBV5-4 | TGTGCCAGCAGCTCTCGGGACAGGTTAAGAGATACGCAGTATTTT | CASSSRDRLRDTQYF
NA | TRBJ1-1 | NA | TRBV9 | TGTGCCAGCAGCGTACACGGCAGGGATCCCCCTGAAGCTTTCTTT | CASSVHGRDPPEAFF
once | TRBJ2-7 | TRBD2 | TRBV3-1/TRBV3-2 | TGTGCCAGCAGCTCCGGACTAGCGGGAGTGGAAGAGCAGTACTTC | CASSSGLAGVEEQYF
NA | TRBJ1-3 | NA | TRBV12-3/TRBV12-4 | TGTGCCAGCAGTGTATTCAGTTACACCATATATTTT | CASSVFSYTIYF
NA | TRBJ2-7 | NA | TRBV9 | TGTGCCAGCAGCGTGGGTGACAGGAACTACGAGCAGTACTTC | CASSVGDRNYEQYF
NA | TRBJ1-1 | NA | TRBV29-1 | TGCAGCGCAGACAGGCTGAACACTGAAGCTTTCTTT | CSADRLNTEAFF
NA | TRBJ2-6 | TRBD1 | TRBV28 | TGTGCCAGCACTTGGGACAGGGACCTCTCTGGGGCCAACGTCCTGACTTTC | CASTWDRDLSGANVLTF
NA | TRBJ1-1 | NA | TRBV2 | TGTGCCAGCAGGGTACAGGGGAACACTGAAGCTTTCTTT | CASRVQGNTEAFF
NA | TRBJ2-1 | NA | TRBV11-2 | TGTGCCAGCAGCTTAGGTTGGCAGAATACCTACAATGAGCAGTTCTTC | CASSLGWQNTYNEQFF
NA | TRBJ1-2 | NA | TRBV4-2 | TGTGCCAGCAGCCAAGATCACAGGGACGGCTACACCTTC | CASSQDHRDGYTF
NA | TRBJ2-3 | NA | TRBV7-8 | TGTGCCAGCAGCCGCACAGGAGATACGCAGTATTTT | CASSRTGDTQYF
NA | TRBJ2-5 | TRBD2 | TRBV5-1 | TGCGCCAGCAGCCCGGGACTAGCGGGGGGTGAAGAGACCCAGTACTTC | CASSPGLAGGEETQYF
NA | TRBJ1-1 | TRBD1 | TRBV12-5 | TGTGCTAGTGGTTTGGCACTGGGACAGCAACACACTGAAGCTTTCTTT | CASGLALGQQHTEAFF
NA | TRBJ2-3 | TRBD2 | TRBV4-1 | TGCGCCAGCAGCCAAGACCGGACTAGCGGGAGCCCAGATACGCAGTATTTT | CASSQDRTSGSPDTQYF